This entry concerns a single T cell receptor (beta chain). These data are taken from a study of shared clonotypes between healthy human individuals. This was a deep-level run. Repertoires were generated with immunoSEQ multiplex PCR, while TCRdb's copy carries only in-frame clones and drops some. Of around 2.5 million clones listed, more than 85% are singletons. None of the donors, who were healthy HIV-negative adults, had recently had acute infections or vaccinations. Per the germline V gene, CDR1 is SGHRS and CDR2 is YFSETQ. The CDR3 spans 15 residues. The V and J ends lost 4 bases and 5 bases, in that order; junction bases with no gene match: 5.

The chain is built from TRBV5-1 and TRBJ2-1, with 11 bases that match TRBD2. Sequencing was performed on naive CD4+ T cells from PBMCs. Subset: CD45RA+ positively selected. The sequence derives from a man aged 18-30 years in good health. Some clones in this sample may be carry-over from other donors' samples. The CDR3 region is CASSSGTSGDNEQFF. The DNA of the CDR3 is TGCGCCAGCAGCAGCGGGACTAGCGGAGACAATGAGCAGTTCTTC. The full variable domain, with the rest looked up from reference TRBV5-1 and TRBJ2-1, is KAGVTQTPRYLIKTRGQQVTLSCSPISGHRSVSWYQQTPGQGLQFLFEYFSETQRNKGNFPGRFSGRQFSNSRSEMNVSTLELGDSALYLCASSSGTSGDNEQFFGPGTRLTVL.